A selection of T cell receptor beta chains follows, all from one sample in a study of cytomegalovirus exposure and HLA in healthy donors. Sequenced by immunoSEQ multiplex PCR; TCRdb stores in-frame clones only, minus some. The sample has about 89,000 clones, roughly two thirds seen once. The sample consisted of PBMCs. These receptors all come from a woman aged 25 to 39 in good health and CMV-seronegative. CDR3s include the opening cysteine and the closing phenylalanine or tryptophan. Fields, in order: J gene, V gene, D gene, clone size, CDR3 protein, CDR3 DNA. The D gene is left open where the match is weak. Expanded clones are given a class, and other clones once, few, many or no size at all.

>TRBJ2-7|TRBV6-6|.|few
CASSYQAGTRPLEQYF
TGTGCCAGCAGTTACCAAGCCGGGACAAGGCCCCTCGAGCAGTACTTC
>TRBJ1-1|TRBV5-6|.|few
CASSKTGSSEAFF
TGTGCCAGCAGTAAAACAGGGAGTAGTGAAGCTTTCTTT
>TRBJ1-3|TRBV12-5|.|few
CASSGGPGNTIYF
TGTGCTAGTAGTGGGGGCCCTGGAAACACCATATATTTT
>TRBJ1-1|TRBV5-1|.|.
CASSGTGTGGTEAFF
TGCGCCAGCAGCGGCACCGGGACGGGGGGCACTGAAGCTTTCTTT
>TRBJ1-1|TRBV6-6|.|.
CASSYAENTEAFF
TGTGCCAGCAGTTACGCAGAGAACACTGAAGCTTTCTTT
>TRBJ1-1|TRBV5-4|.|.
CASRTGGGQEAFF
TGTGCCAGCAGGACAGGCGGGGGGCAGGAAGCTTTCTTT
>TRBJ1-4|TRBV19|TRBD1|few
CASSRGQGNEKLFF
TGTGCCAGTAGTAGGGGACAGGGTAATGAAAAACTGTTTTTT
>TRBJ1-5|TRBV11-2|.|.
CASSLGRGGYSNQPQHF
TGTGCCAGCAGCTTAGGCAGGGGTGGATATAGCAATCAGCCCCAGCATTTT
>TRBJ2-2|TRBV21-1|.|.
CASRVLMNTGELFF
TGTGCCAGCAGAGTACTAATGAACACCGGGGAGCTGTTTTTT
>TRBJ1-5|TRBV6-5|.|few
CASRGQGRSNQPQHF
TGTGCCAGCAGAGGGCAGGGGCGAAGCAATCAGCCCCAGCATTTT
>TRBJ1-1|TRBV5-4|.|few
CASSQDIGGTEAFF
TGTGCCAGCAGCCAAGACATAGGAGGGACTGAAGCTTTCTTT
>TRBJ1-1|TRBV27|.|.
CATRLGGTEAFF
TGTGCCACCCGTCTAGGGGGCACTGAAGCTTTCTTT
>TRBJ2-7|TRBV7-8|TRBD1|.
CASSLSRDRRTYEQYF
TGTGCCAGCAGCTTAAGTCGGGACAGGCGTACCTACGAGCAGTACTTC
>TRBJ2-2|TRBV5-1|TRBD1|.
CASRKRQGPLVGELFF
TGCGCCAGCAGAAAAAGACAGGGCCCCCTTGTTGGGGAGCTGTTTTTT